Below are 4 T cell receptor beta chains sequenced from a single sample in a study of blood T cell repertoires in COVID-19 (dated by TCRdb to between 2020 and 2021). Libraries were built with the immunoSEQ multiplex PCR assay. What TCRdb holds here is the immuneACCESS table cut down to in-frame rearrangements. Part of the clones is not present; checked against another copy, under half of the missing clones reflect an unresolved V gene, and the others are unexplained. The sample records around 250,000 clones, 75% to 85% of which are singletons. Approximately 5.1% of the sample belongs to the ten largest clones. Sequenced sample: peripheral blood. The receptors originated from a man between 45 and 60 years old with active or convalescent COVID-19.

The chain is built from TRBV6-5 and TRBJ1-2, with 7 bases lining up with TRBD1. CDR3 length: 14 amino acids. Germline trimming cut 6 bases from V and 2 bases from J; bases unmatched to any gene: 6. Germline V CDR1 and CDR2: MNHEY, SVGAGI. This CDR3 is CASRPRGLNYGYTF. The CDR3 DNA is TGTGCCAGCAGACCTAGGGGGCTGAACTATGGCTACACCTTC.

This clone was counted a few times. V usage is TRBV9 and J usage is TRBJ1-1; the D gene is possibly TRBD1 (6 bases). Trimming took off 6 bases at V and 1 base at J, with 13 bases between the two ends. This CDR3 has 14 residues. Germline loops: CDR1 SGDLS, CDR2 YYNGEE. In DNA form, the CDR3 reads TGTGCCAGCACCTACGGGACATCGAACACTGAAGCTTTCTTT. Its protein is CASTYGTSNTEAFF.

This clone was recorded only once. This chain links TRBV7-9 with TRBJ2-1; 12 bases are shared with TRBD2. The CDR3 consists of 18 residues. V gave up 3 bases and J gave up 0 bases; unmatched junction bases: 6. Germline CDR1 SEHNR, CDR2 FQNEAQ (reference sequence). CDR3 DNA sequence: TGTGCCAGCAGCTTTGGACTAGCGGGAATGAGCTCCTACAATGAGCAGTTCTTC. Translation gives CASSFGLAGMSSYNEQFF.

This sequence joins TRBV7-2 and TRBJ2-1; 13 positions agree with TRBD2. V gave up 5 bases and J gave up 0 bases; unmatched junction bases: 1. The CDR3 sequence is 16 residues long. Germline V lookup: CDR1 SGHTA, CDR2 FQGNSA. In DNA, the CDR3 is TGTGCCAGCAGCAGACTAGCGGGAGGCTCCTACAATGAGCAGTTCTTC. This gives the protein CASSRLAGGSYNEQFF.